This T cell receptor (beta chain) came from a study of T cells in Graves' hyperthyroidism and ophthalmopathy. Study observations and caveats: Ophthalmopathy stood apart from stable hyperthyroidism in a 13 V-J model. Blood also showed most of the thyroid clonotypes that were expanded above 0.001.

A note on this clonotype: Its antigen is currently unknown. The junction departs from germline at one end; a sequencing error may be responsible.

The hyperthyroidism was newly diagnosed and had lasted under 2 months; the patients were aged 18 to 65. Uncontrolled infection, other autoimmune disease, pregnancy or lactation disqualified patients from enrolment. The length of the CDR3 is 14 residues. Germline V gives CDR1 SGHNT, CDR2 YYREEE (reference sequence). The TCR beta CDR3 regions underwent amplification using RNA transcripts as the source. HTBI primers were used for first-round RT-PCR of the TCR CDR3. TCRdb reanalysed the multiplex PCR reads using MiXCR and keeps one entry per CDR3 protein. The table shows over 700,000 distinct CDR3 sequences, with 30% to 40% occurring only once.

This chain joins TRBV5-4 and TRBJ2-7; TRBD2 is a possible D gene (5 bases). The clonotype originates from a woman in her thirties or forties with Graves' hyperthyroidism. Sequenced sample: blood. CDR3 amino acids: CASSQKSKEDEQYF. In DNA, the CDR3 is TGCGCCAGCAGCCAAAAATCAAAGGAGGACGAGCAGTACTTC.